What follows describes a single T cell receptor beta chain. The antigen remains unidentified. These data are taken from a study of monozygotic twins with inflammatory bowel disease. The study's findings and limits: Patient repertoire variability may have increased through differing immunosuppressive treatments.

From the 5' RACE reads, TCRdb lists one entry per CDR3 protein and no DNA. The table for this sample gives fewer than 350,000 distinct CDR3 sequences. From germline, CDR1 is SGHRS and CDR2 YFSETQ. This CDR3 has 13 residues. Sample: blood. The origin of this receptor is a human donor with ulcerative colitis or Crohn's disease, or a healthy co-twin of an affected twin (not recorded which). The chain is built from TRBV5-1 and TRBJ2-5. The CDR3 reads CASSLRTEETQYF.